The sequence of this TCR beta chain was determined in a study of T cells expressing NK-cell markers. For the study at large: Sorted T-cell subsets CD3+CD56+NKG2C+, CD3+CD56+NKG2C- and CD3+CD56-NKG2C+ were TCR beta-sequenced. Regarding the study as a whole: Dominant NKG2C+ clonotypes made up roughly 1.0-8% of CD8+ T cells in roughly six donors.

TCRdb reprocessed the 5' RACE reads; each CDR3 protein has one entry and no DNA is given. The sample data list 400,000 to 550,000 distinct CDR3 sequences. CDR3 length: 13 amino acids. In the case of this clonotype: What it recognizes is unknown.

Specimen: blood T cells: a sorted CD56 or NKG2C T cell subset, CD4+ or CD8+ T cells, or bulk PBMC T cells (not recorded which). The rearrangement joins TRBV12-3 or TRBV12-4 to TRBJ2-2; the TRBD2 assignment by TCRdb is unverifiable without DNA. The source of this sequence is a woman between 18 and 70 years old in good health. The CDR3 region is CASTPGLVGELFF.